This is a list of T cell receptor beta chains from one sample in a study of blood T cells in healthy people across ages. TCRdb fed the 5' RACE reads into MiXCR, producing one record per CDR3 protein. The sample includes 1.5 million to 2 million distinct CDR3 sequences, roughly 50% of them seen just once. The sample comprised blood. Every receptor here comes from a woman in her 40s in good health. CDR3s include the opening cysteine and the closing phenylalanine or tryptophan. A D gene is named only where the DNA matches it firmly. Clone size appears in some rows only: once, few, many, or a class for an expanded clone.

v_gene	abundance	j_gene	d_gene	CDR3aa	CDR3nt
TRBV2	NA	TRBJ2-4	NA	CASMRVGDIQYF	TGTGCCAGCATGAGGGTGGGGGACATTCAGTACTTC
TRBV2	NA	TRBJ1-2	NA	CASSVQGLEGYTF	TGTGCCAGCAGCGTACAAGGACTTGAGGGCTACACCTTC
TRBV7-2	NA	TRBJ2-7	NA	CASSRGGTQSSYEQYF	TGTGCCAGCAGCCGAGGTGGGACTCAGAGCTCCTACGAGCAGTACTTC
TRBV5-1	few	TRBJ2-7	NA	CASSSPSCEQYF	TGCGCCAGCAGCTCACCCTCGTGCGAGCAGTACTTC
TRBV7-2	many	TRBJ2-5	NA	CASSLRVGETQYF	TGTGCCAGCAGTCTGAGGGTTGGGGAGACCCAGTACTTC
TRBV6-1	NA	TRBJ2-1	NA	CASSRRFEWGLYNEQFF	TGTGCCAGCAGCCGCCGTTTTGAGTGGGGGCTGTACAATGAGCAGTTCTTC
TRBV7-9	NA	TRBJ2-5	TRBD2	CASSYSSLAGALLETQYF	TGTGCCAGCAGCTACTCTTCACTAGCGGGGGCTCTTCTAGAGACCCAGTACTTC
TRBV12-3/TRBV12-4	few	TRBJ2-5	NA	CASSLIQGEGTQYF	TGTGCCAGCAGTTTAATCCAGGGCGAGGGGACCCAGTACTTC
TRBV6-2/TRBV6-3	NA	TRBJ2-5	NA	CASSYSRGRQRETQYF	TGTGCCAGCAGTTACTCGAGAGGACGGCAGAGAGAGACCCAGTACTTC
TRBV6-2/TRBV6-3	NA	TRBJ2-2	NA	CASNDPGDTGELFF	TGTGCCAGCAATGATCCAGGAGACACCGGGGAGCTGTTTTTT
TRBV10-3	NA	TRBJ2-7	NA	CAISGNSSYEQYF	TGTGCCATCAGTGGTAACAGCTCCTACGAGCAGTACTTC
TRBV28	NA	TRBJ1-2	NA	CASSTSQGNGYGYTF	TGTGCCAGCAGTACTAGTCAGGGGAATGGCTATGGCTACACCTTC
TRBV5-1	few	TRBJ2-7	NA	CASSLFTSYEQYF	TGCGCCAGCAGCTTGTTCACCTCCTACGAGCAGTACTTC
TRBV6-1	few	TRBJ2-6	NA	CASSEYQNSGANVLTF	TGTGCCAGCAGTGAATATCAGAACTCTGGGGCCAACGTCCTGACTTTC
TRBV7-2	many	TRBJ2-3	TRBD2	CASRPSGGTDTQYF	TGTGCCAGCAGACCTAGCGGGGGCACAGATACGCAGTATTTT
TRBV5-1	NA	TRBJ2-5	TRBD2	CASSTGTSGTQETQYF	TGCGCCAGCAGCACCGGGACTAGCGGGACGCAAGAGACCCAGTACTTC
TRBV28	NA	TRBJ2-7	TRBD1	CASSLPEDDRVMDEQYF	TGTGCCAGCAGTTTACCCGAGGACGACAGGGTTATGGATGAGCAGTACTTC
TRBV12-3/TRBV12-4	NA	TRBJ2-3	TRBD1	CASSTGQGTSTDTQYF	TGTGCCAGCAGTACGGGACAGGGAACTAGCACAGATACGCAGTATTTT
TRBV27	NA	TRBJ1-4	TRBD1	CASKGQGAINEKLFF	TGTGCCAGCAAAGGACAGGGGGCGATTAATGAAAAACTGTTTTTT
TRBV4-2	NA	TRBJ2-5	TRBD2	CASSQERGNQETQYF	TGTGCCAGCAGCCAAGAGCGGGGGAACCAAGAGACCCAGTACTTC
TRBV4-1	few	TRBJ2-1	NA	CASSQVFSVGDNEQFF	TGCGCCAGCAGCCAAGTCTTTTCGGTGGGGGACAATGAGCAGTTCTTC
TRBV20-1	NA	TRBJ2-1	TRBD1	CSVGTGVADEQFF	TGCAGTGTGGGGACAGGGGTGGCCGATGAGCAGTTCTTC
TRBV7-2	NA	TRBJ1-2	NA	CASSRDGLLGYTF	TGTGCCAGCAGCCGGGACGGACTTCTGGGCTACACCTTC
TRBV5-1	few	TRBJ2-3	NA	CASSLEWDSTDTQYF	TGCGCCAGCAGCTTGGAGTGGGACAGCACAGATACGCAGTATTTT
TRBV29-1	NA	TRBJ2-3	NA	CSVAQQSLEDTQYF	TGCAGCGTTGCCCAACAGAGTTTGGAAGATACGCAGTATTTT
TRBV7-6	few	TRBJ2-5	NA	CASSLAPGGTSAQYF	TGTGCCAGCAGCTTAGCCCCCGGTGGGACCAGCGCCCAGTACTTC
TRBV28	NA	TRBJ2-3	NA	CASSLFGEAEVDTQYF	TGTGCCAGCAGTTTATTCGGGGAGGCGGAGGTGGATACGCAGTATTTT
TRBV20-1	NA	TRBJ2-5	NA	CSARAEDSQETQYF	TGCAGTGCTAGGGCGGAGGACAGCCAAGAGACCCAGTACTTC
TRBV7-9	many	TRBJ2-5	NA	CASSWTLEETQYF	TGTGCCAGCAGCTGGACTTTAGAAGAGACCCAGTACTTC